Listed below are T cell receptor beta chains from one sample, sequenced in a study of T-cell reconstitution after alpha-beta-depleted transplantation in children. TCRdb processed the PCR reads anew with MiXCR; each CDR3 protein has one entry. The sample contains about 830,000 distinct CDR3 sequences, approximately 15% of which appear only once. Sequencing used PBMCs, mostly from graft donor cells, obtained 360 days after TCRalphabeta/CD19-depleted stem cell transplant. These receptors originate from a male patient aged 10 to 17 who had a stem cell transplant for acute lymphoblastic leukemia, so the T cells may come from the graft donor. The CDR3 runs from the conserved cysteine through the conserved F or W.

J gene | V gene | CDR3 protein
TRBJ2-1 | TRBV7-8 | CASSYRGLGNEQFF
TRBJ2-3 | TRBV29-1 | CSVNPSGTFTDTQYF
TRBJ2-3 | TRBV6-5 | CASSTWGRGRPPRTDTQYF
TRBJ2-4 | TRBV2 | CASSETTGILQYF
TRBJ2-1 | TRBV5-1 | CASSSRDRGEFF
TRBJ2-3 | TRBV27 | CASSSYDGLAGVTDTRYF
TRBJ2-1 | TRBV30 | CACIALNEQFF
TRBJ2-7 | TRBV7-9 | CASSSRASGWGTGEQYF
TRBJ2-7 | TRBV11-2 | CASSLSGGNYEQYF
TRBJ2-1 | TRBV7-2 | CASSLEVAGHNEQFF
TRBJ2-1 | TRBV20-1 | CSADLLGTLLDNEQFF
TRBJ2-1 | TRBV2 | CASTFGTGGYNEQFF
TRBJ2-1 | TRBV11-2 | CASTRTSGQFNEQFF
TRBJ2-7 | TRBV27 | CASSLSAVYEQYF
TRBJ1-1 | TRBV7-9 | CASSLITGPNTEAFF
TRBJ2-2 | TRBV20-1 | CCARIYRGGANTGELFF
TRBJ2-7 | TRBV7-9 | CASSLSRLPYEQYF
TRBJ2-7 | TRBV4-1 | CASSQVSQGWNYEQYF
TRBJ2-1 | TRBV7-2 | CASSLRESAYEQFF
TRBJ1-1 | TRBV7-6 | CASGTRQGVRAEAFF
TRBJ2-7 | TRBV13 | CASSRPLLYEQYF
TRBJ2-1 | TRBV20-1 | CSARATSGDYNEQFF
TRBJ2-2 | TRBV27 | CASSLHLLAGELFF